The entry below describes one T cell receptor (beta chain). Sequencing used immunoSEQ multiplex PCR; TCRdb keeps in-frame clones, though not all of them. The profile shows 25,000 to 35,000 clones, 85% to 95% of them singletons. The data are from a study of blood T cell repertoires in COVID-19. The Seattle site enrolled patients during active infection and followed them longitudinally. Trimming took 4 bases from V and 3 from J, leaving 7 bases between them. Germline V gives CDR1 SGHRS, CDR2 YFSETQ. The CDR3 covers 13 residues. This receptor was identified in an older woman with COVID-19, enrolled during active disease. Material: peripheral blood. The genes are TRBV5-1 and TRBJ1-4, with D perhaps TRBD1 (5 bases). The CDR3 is CASSRGANEKLFF. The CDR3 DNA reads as TGCGCCAGCAGCCGGGGGGCTAATGAAAAACTGTTTTTT. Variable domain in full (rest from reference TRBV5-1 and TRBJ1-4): KAGVTQTPRYLIKTRGQQVTLSCSPISGHRSVSWYQQTPGQGLQFLFEYFSETQRNKGNFPGRFSGRQFSNSRSEMNVSTLELGDSALYLCASSRGANEKLFFGSGTQLSVL.